This entry describes one T cell receptor (beta chain). The sample originates from a study of shared clonotypes between healthy human individuals. The CDR3 loop spans 15 amino acids. The ends lost 5 bases at V and 6 bases at J; junction bases unmatched: 8. CDR1 and CDR2 from the germline V gene are MNHEY and SVGAGI. Clones were sequenced by immunoSEQ multiplex PCR, and TCRdb holds only the in-frame ones, with some missing. The sample yields roughly 2.4 million clones, under 97% seen once. The rearrangement joins TRBV6-5 to TRBJ1-5; 9 bases map to TRBD1. The clonotype was recovered from a man younger than 35 in good health. Sequencing was carried out using naive CD4+ T cells sorted from blood. Subset indicated: CD45RA+ positively selected. CDR3: CASSGTGTRGQPQHF. The CDR3 region has the DNA TGTGCCAGCAGTGGGACAGGGACAAGGGGTCAGCCCCAGCATTTT.